Listed below are T cell receptor beta chains from one sample, sequenced in a study of technical replicates of blood from a handful of donors. Measured with immunoSEQ multiplex PCR; TCRdb has only the in-frame clones, and not every one. The repertoire holds 40,000 to 60,000 clones, 70% to 90% seen once, with approximately 5.9% in the top ten. Sequencing was performed on PBMCs. Receptor source: a human donor in good health. Some clones in this sample may be carry-over from other donors' samples. The CDR3 runs from the conserved cysteine through the conserved F or W. The order of the fields is D gene, clone size, V gene, J gene, CDR3 DNA, CDR3 protein. A D gene is named only where the DNA matches it firmly. Clone size is stated in some rows and not others, as once, few, many or a class when expanded.

TRBD1,NA,TRBV27,TRBJ2-5,TGTGCCAGCAGTTTCCGACAGGGGGCAGGGGAGACCCAGTACTTC,CASSFRQGAGETQYF
NA,NA,TRBV7-9,TRBJ2-5,TGTGCCAGCGCACTTTCGGAGACCCAGTACTTC,CASALSETQYF
TRBD1,NA,TRBV6-1,TRBJ2-7,TGTGCCAGCAGTGTGGACAGGGGAGGGTATGAGAAGTACTTC,CASSVDRGGYEKYF
NA,few,TRBV4-3,TRBJ1-6,TGCGCCAGCAGCCAAGACAGGGGCCCCCCTGGCTCACCCCTCCACTTT,CASSQDRGPPGSPLHF
TRBD2,NA,TRBV2,TRBJ2-1,TGTGCCAGCAGTGGACGGCTAGCGGTTGGGAATGAGCAGTTCTTC,CASSGRLAVGNEQFF
TRBD2,NA,TRBV7-2,TRBJ2-3,TGTGCCAGCAGCTTAGGCGTAGCGGGAGGCACAGATACGCAGTATTTT,CASSLGVAGGTDTQYF
TRBD1,NA,TRBV7-2,TRBJ2-3,TGTGCCAGCAGCCCAAGGGGGCGTGCAGATACGCAGTATTTT,CASSPRGRADTQYF
TRBD2,NA,TRBV7-3,TRBJ2-3,TGTGCCAGCAGCCGGGACTACTCAGATACGCAGTATTTT,CASSRDYSDTQYF
TRBD1,NA,TRBV9,TRBJ2-7,TGTGCCAGCAGCGTAGGTGTGACAGGGGACAACGAGCAGTACTTC,CASSVGVTGDNEQYF
NA,NA,TRBV6-5,TRBJ2-7,TGTGCCAGCAGTTACGAGGGACTTACACCCTACGAGCAGTACTTC,CASSYEGLTPYEQYF
NA,once,TRBV2,TRBJ2-1,TGTGCCAGCAGCCTAGACCTGAATGAGCAGTTCTTC,CASSLDLNEQFF
TRBD1,NA,TRBV7-2,TRBJ2-2,TGTGTTTCGACAGGGAGCAACACCGGGGAGCTGTTTTTT,CVSTGSNTGELFF
TRBD2,NA,TRBV4-3,TRBJ2-1,TGCGCCAGCAGCCAAGATCGCAGCGGGGGATCGCAGTTCTTC,CASSQDRSGGSQFF
TRBD1,NA,TRBV5-4,TRBJ2-3,TGTGCCAGCAGCACATGGACAGGGGGCACAGATACGCAGTATTTT,CASSTWTGGTDTQYF
NA,NA,TRBV9,TRBJ2-5,TGTGCCAGCAGCCAACCGGGGTCAAATACCCAGTACTTC,CASSQPGSNTQYF
TRBD2,NA,TRBV12-5,TRBJ2-3,TGTGCTAGCTTAGCGGGAGGGCCGGTAGATACGCAGTATTTT,CASLAGGPVDTQYF
TRBD1,NA,TRBV4-1,TRBJ2-2,TGCGCCAGCAGCCAGACGGACAGGGAGAACACCGGGGAGCTGTTTTTT,CASSQTDRENTGELFF
TRBD1,NA,TRBV29-1,TRBJ2-5,TGCAGCGTTGAAGATCTTGGGGACAGGGGAGAGGAGACCCAGTACTTC,CSVEDLGDRGEETQYF
TRBD2,NA,TRBV5-6,TRBJ2-4,TGTGCCAGCAGCTTGGTGACTAGCGGGGGGCACGGAGGCAAAAACATTCAGTACTTC,CASSLVTSGGHGGKNIQYF
TRBD1,once,TRBV15,TRBJ2-5,TGTGCCACCAGCAGAGAGGGACAGGGGGGAGAGACCCAGTACTTC,CATSREGQGGETQYF
NA,NA,TRBV29-1,TRBJ2-6,TGCAGCGTTGTGGGGCCCTCTGGGGCCAACGTCCTGACTTTC,CSVVGPSGANVLTF
TRBD1,NA,TRBV29-1,TRBJ2-1,TGCAGCGTACCCGGGACAGCTTACAATGAGCAGTTCTTC,CSVPGTAYNEQFF
NA,NA,TRBV21-1,TRBJ2-7,TGTGCCAGCAGCAACGGACAGGCCCACGAGCAGTACTTC,CASSNGQAHEQYF
NA,few,TRBV9,TRBJ1-1,TGTGCCAGCAGCGTAGCCATGAACACTGAAGCTTTCTTT,CASSVAMNTEAFF
TRBD1,NA,TRBV29-1,TRBJ2-4,TGCAGCGTAGTTGGACAGGGTTCGGTAAACATTCAGTACTTC,CSVVGQGSVNIQYF
NA,NA,TRBV2,TRBJ2-5,TGTGCCAGCAGTGCGGGGATAGAGACCCAGTACTTC,CASSAGIETQYF
TRBD2,NA,TRBV6-1,TRBJ2-1,TGTGCCAGCAGCCCGACCGGGACTAGCCGCAATGAGCAGTTCTTC,CASSPTGTSRNEQFF
NA,NA,TRBV9,TRBJ1-4,TGTGCCAGCAGCGTAGCTACAGGGGAAAAACTGTTTTTT,CASSVATGEKLFF
TRBD2,NA,TRBV4-2,TRBJ2-7,TGTGCCAGCAGCCACAACCCGGGACTAGCGGTTCATAACTCCTACGAGCAGTACTTC,CASSHNPGLAVHNSYEQYF
NA,NA,TRBV7-6,TRBJ1-4,TGTGCCAGCTCAGGGTGGACAGACCCAGCTTCTAATGAAAAACTGTTTTTT,CASSGWTDPASNEKLFF
TRBD2,NA,TRBV9,TRBJ2-1,TGTGCCAGCAGCGTTGCTAGCGGGAACAATGAGCAGTTCTTC,CASSVASGNNEQFF
TRBD1,NA,TRBV15,TRBJ2-7,TGTGCCACCAGCAGAGGGACAGGGGCGAACGAGCAGTACTTC,CATSRGTGANEQYF
TRBD2,NA,TRBV2,TRBJ2-2,TGTGCCAGCAGTGGGGAGGGAGTCGACACCGGGGAGCTGTTTTTT,CASSGEGVDTGELFF